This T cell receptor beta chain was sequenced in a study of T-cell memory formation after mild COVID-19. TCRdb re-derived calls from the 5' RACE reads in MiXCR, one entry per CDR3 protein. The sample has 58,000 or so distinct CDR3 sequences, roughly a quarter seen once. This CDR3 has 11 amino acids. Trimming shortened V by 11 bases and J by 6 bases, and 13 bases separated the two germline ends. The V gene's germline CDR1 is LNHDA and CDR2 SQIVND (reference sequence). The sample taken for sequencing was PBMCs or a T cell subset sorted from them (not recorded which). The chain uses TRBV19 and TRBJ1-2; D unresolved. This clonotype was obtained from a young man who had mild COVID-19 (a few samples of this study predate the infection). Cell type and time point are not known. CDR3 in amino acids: CAGTNRNGYTF. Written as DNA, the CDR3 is TGTGCCGGCACCAACCGGAATGGCTACACCTTC.